The 2 T cell receptor beta chains in this list originate from one sample, sequenced in a study of control samples from healthy donors and cancer patients (dated by TCRdb to 2020 to 2021). Preparation of the library involved the immunoSEQ multiplex PCR assay. TCRdb mirrors the immuneACCESS table, restricted to in-frame sequences. Some clones are absent from its copies; in checked studies, under half trace to an unresolved V gene, and the reason for the others is unknown. The sample data list around 130,000 clones, and over 85% of these were observed just once. Roughly 7.8% of the sample is in the top ten clones. The sequencing sample was made of PBMCs. These receptors originate from a man over 45 with head and neck cancer.

This clone was detected once. This chain connects TRBV2 to TRBJ1-3; D gene unclear. This CDR3 has 15 residues. From germline, CDR1 is SNHLY and CDR2 FYNNEI. With 5 bases removed from V and 2 bases from J, the gap between germline ends came to 13 bases. The CDR3 coding sequence is TGTGCCAGCAGTTCGTTGAGCGGCCCTGGAAACACCATATATTTT. Protein product: CASSSLSGPGNTIYF.

This chain joins TRBV6-6 and TRBJ1-1, with 7 bases identical to TRBD1. The length of the CDR3 is 14 residues. V shed 6 bases and J 3 bases; nucleotides not matched to a gene: 7. The germline V gene encodes CDR1 MNHNY and CDR2 SVGAGI (reference sequence). The CDR3 nucleotides are TGTGCCAGCAGCAGGGACAGCGGGGACACTGAAGCTTTCTTT. This codes for CASSRDSGDTEAFF.